Below are 6 T cell receptor beta chains sequenced from a single sample in a study of T cells of healthy individuals. TCRdb reprocessed the 5' RACE reads via MiXCR and lists one record per CDR3 protein. This table has about 53,000 distinct CDR3 sequences, 14% to 15% appearing once. The receptors were gathered from a human donor in good health.

This chain joins TRBV5-5 and TRBJ1-1, with a tentative D call TRBD1 (6 bases). The CDR3 length is 15 residues. Trimming cost V 0 bases and J 4 bases, with 13 bases left between them. Germline V gene data show CDR1 as SGHKS and CDR2 as YYEKEE (reference sequence). CDR3 sequence reads: CASSLAGGQGTEAFF. The CDR3 nucleotides are TGTGCCAGCAGCTTGGCCGGGGGGCAAGGCACTGAAGCTTTCTTT.

This clonotype has a count of ten or more. The gene calls are TRBV4-3 and TRBJ2-3; 11 bases match TRBD2. Germline loops: CDR1 LGHNA, CDR2 YSLEER. Trimming removed 0 bases from V and 3 bases from J; junction bases left unmatched: 14. The CDR3 has 20 amino acids. CDR3 coding DNA: TGCGCCAGCAGCCAAGAGGCGTCTAGCGGGAGGTGGGACGCGACAGATACGCAGTATTTT. Translated, it gives CASSQEASSGRWDATDTQYF.

This chain's CDR3 is CSARPGGRNQPQHF. CDR3 nucleotides: TGCAGTGCTAGACCAGGGGGACGCAATCAGCCCCAGCATTTT. J is TRBJ1-5 and V is TRBV20-1; 7 nucleotides line up with TRBD1. The CDR3 is 14 residues long. V trimming: 2 bases; J trimming: 2 bases; junction bases outside the gene matches: 3. Per germline, CDR1 DFQATT and CDR2 SNEGSKA (reference sequence).

V and J are TRBV28 and TRBJ2-1; D unclear. The CDR3 is made up of 12 amino acids. CDR1 is MDHEN, CDR2 SYDVKM, per germline. Trimming shortened V by 6 bases and J by 5 bases, and 8 bases separated the two germline ends. For the CDR3, the DNA is TGTGCCAGCAGCTTCACCCACAATGAGCAGTTCTTC. It is translated as CASSFTHNEQFF.

The J gene is TRBJ2-7, the V gene TRBV28; maybe TRBD2 (8 bases). Trimming cost V 4 bases and J 2 bases, with 15 bases left between them. CDR3 length equals 15 residues. Germline assignment: CDR1 MDHEN and CDR2 SYDVKM. CDR3 protein: CASSSREGATYEQYF. CDR3 in DNA: TGTGCCAGCAGTTCACGGGAGGGGGCCACCTACGAGCAGTACTTC.

The CDR3 sequence: CASSYRDTGELFF. CDR3 DNA: TGTGCCAGCAGTTACCGGGACACCGGGGAGCTGTTTTTT. This sequence joins TRBV6-2 or TRBV6-3 and TRBJ2-2; D remains ambiguous. V was clipped by 2 bases and J by 3 bases, with 4 bases between them. The CDR3 is 13 residues long. Germline V gene lookup returns CDR1 MNHEY and CDR2 SVGEGT.